One sample yielded the 21 T cell receptor beta chains listed below, sequenced in a study of cytomegalovirus exposure and HLA in healthy donors listed by TCRdb under 2017. The library was prepared using the immunoSEQ multiplex PCR assay. A mixture of 60 forward primers for TCR Vbeta segments and 13 reverse primers for TCR Jbeta segments was used in the multiplex PCR. The clones in this table, taken by TCRdb from immuneACCESS, are in-frame only. Not every clone is retained; where verified, under half of the shortfall comes from an unresolved V gene, and the cause of the rest is unknown. This sample's listing comprises about 88,000 clones. The top ten constitute about 5.9% of the sample. Material: PBMCs. The receptors were sampled from a girl aged 10 to 17 in good health and CMV-seropositive.

The V and J genes are TRBV25-1 and TRBJ1-2, with 7 bases aligning to TRBD1. CDR3 length equals 17 residues. CDR1 is MGHDK and CDR2 is SYGVNS in the germline V gene. With 2 bases clipped from V and 6 bases from J, the junction kept 15 bases outside the gene matches. In DNA, the CDR3 is TGTGCCAGCAGTGAAACGGGAGGGAGGGGGCGCGGTAATGGCTACACCTTC. As protein: CASSETGGRGRGNGYTF.

The CDR3 reads CASSQDRPIDRGTYEQYF. CDR3 in DNA: TGTGCCAGCAGCCAAGATCGGCCCATCGACAGGGGCACCTACGAGCAGTACTTC. The chain has TRBV4-2 and TRBJ2-7; 8 bases map to TRBD1. The CDR3 totals 18 residues. In germline, CDR1 is LGHNA, CDR2 YNFKEQ. Losses at the gene ends were 0 bases for V and 2 bases for J; bases not matched to a gene: 12.

V and J are TRBV19 and TRBJ1-4; 9 nucleotides align to TRBD1. With 1 base clipped from V and 8 bases from J, the junction kept 5 bases outside the gene matches. This CDR3 is 15 amino acids long. Germline V gene data show CDR1 as LNHDA and CDR2 as SQIVND (reference sequence). The CDR3 is CASSIVRTGEEKLFF. Written as DNA, the CDR3 is TGTGCCAGTAGTATAGTACGGACAGGGGAAGAAAAACTGTTTTTT.

As regards this clone: A junction boundary mismatches the germline segment, possibly from a read error. This chain connects TRBV6-1 to TRBJ1-3, with 8 nucleotides matching TRBD1. This CDR3 contains 23 residues. Germline lookup yields CDR1 MNHNS and CDR2 SASEGT. The CDR3 DNA reads as TGTGCCAGCAGTGAAGCTCCTTGGGTTTTTCCTAAGCACAGGGGGGTAAGGGGAAACAACATATATTTT. As protein: CASSEAPWVFPKHRGVRGNNIYF.

The rearrangement uses TRBV30 and TRBJ1-5, with D tentatively TRBD1 (5 bases). The V end was cut by 2 bases, the J end by 9 bases, with 14 bases between. The germline V gene encodes CDR1 GTSNPN and CDR2 SVGIG (reference sequence). The length of the CDR3 is 13 residues. The CDR3 loop reads CAWSREGIGPQHF. The CDR3, as DNA: TGTGCCTGGAGTAGGGAGGGGATCGGGCCCCAGCATTTT.

The J gene is TRBJ1-2, the V gene TRBV7-2; 7 nucleotides line up with TRBD1. Germline values: CDR1 SGHTA, CDR2 FQGNSA. The CDR3 extends over 17 amino acids. The V and J ends lost 5 bases and 2 bases, in that order; junction bases with no gene match: 14. The CDR3 sequence is CASSRYSDRVINYGYTF. DNA for the CDR3: TGTGCCAGCAGCAGATACTCTGACAGGGTGATAAACTATGGCTACACCTTC.

The gene calls are TRBV4-1 and TRBJ1-2; D possibly corresponds to TRBD1 (5 bases). The V gene lost 0 bases and the J gene lost 2 bases, with 10 bases spanning the gap. This CDR3 has 15 amino acids. From germline, CDR1 is MGHRA and CDR2 YSYEKL. The CDR3: CASSQEGAGNYGYTF. Written as DNA, the CDR3 is TGCGCCAGCAGCCAAGAAGGTGCAGGGAACTATGGCTACACCTTC.

CDR3 in DNA: TGTGCCAGCAGGCGGGGACAGGAGAACACTGAAGCTTTCTTT. Amino acid sequence: CASRRGQENTEAFF. The rearrangement links TRBV28 to TRBJ1-1, with 8 bases that match TRBD1. The CDR3 covers 14 residues. Per germline, CDR1 MDHEN and CDR2 SYDVKM. J was trimmed by 1 base and V by 6 bases; bases with no gene match: 4.

This chain links TRBV28 with TRBJ1-2; 8 bases align to TRBD1. Germline loops: CDR1 MDHEN, CDR2 SYDVKM. With V trimmed by 7 bases and J by 3 bases, 7 bases remained unmatched. The CDR3 loop spans 14 amino acids. DNA for the CDR3: TGTGCCAGCACCTTAGGACAGGGCCACTATGGCTACACCTTC. This translates into CASTLGQGHYGYTF.

In the case of this clone: Relative to the germline gene, one junction end is altered; a read error may explain this. The chain is built from TRBV6-5 and TRBJ1-1; D possibly corresponds to TRBD1 (5 bases). Germline V gene sequence: CDR1 MNHEY, CDR2 SVGAGI. CDR3 size: 13 residues. The CDR3 region is CASSAGSPTEASF. The CDR3 DNA follows: TGTGCCAGCAGTGCAGGGTCCCCCACTGAAGCTTCCTTT.

The chain recombines TRBV6-5 with TRBJ2-2; D is ambiguous. The CDR3 consists of 16 residues. Trimming pared 0 bases from V and 5 bases from J, leaving 13 bases between. CDR1 and CDR2 (germline): MNHEY, SVGAGI. CDR3 in amino acids: CASSYSAGLGTGELFF. DNA of the CDR3: TGTGCCAGCAGTTACTCGGCCGGCCTAGGAACCGGGGAGCTGTTTTTT.

The rearrangement joins TRBV6-4 to TRBJ2-3; 8 positions agree with TRBD1. Germline CDR1 is MRHNA and CDR2 is SNTAGT. The CDR3 extends over 13 amino acids. V lost 3 bases, J lost 4 bases, and 0 bases stayed unmatched. CDR3 in amino acids: CASSEQGADTQYF. CDR3 sequence (DNA): TGTGCCAGCAGTGAACAGGGGGCAGATACGCAGTATTTT.

J is TRBJ2-5 and V is TRBV7-6; 10 bases fit TRBD2. The CDR3 is 14 residues long. V dropped 1 base and J dropped 4; count of bases not matched to a gene: 0. The germline CDR1 and CDR2 sequences are SGHVS and FNYEAQ. CDR3 protein: CASSLGTSGETQYF. CDR3 nucleotide sequence: TGTGCCAGCAGCTTAGGGACTAGCGGAGAGACCCAGTACTTC. The entire variable domain, with the rest obtained from reference TRBV7-6 and TRBJ2-5, is as follows: GAGVSQSPRYKVTKRGQDVALRCDPISGHVSLYWYRQALGQGPEFLTYFNYEAQQDKSGLPNDRFSAERPEGSISTLTIQRTEQRDSAMYRCASSLGTSGETQYFGPGTRLLVL.

J is TRBJ1-5 and V is TRBV19; D gene ambiguous. CDR1 is LNHDA, CDR2 SQIVND, per germline (reference sequence). The CDR3 consists of 14 residues. Trimming left V 5 bases short and J 3 bases short, with 11 bases between. CDR3 DNA sequence: TGTGCCAGTAGTGTCTATATTACCAATCAGCCCCAGCATTTT. Translated: CASSVYITNQPQHF.

This rearrangement joins TRBV27 to TRBJ2-7, with 7 bases fitting TRBD1. The CDR3 runs to 13 residues. The V and J ends lost 7 bases and 9 bases, in that order; junction bases with no gene match: 12. The germline V gene encodes CDR1 MNHEY and CDR2 SMNVEV (reference sequence). CDR3 coding DNA: TGTGCCAGCATGGTGGCAGGGGGACCCTCGCAGTACTTC. Translating it yields CASMVAGGPSQYF.

V gene TRBV4-3 combines with J gene TRBJ2-1; maybe TRBD2 (5 bases). Germline V CDR1 and CDR2: LGHNA, YSLEER. The CDR3 runs to 15 residues. Trimming stripped 1 base from V and 4 bases from J, with 11 bases between. This CDR3 is CASSQGADSYNEQFF. DNA for the CDR3: TGCGCCAGCAGCCAAGGTGCGGACTCGTACAATGAGCAGTTCTTC.

Comments on this clone: One end of the junction does not line up with germline, which may come from a read error. The chain joins TRBV11-2 to TRBJ2-3, with a weak D call TRBD1 (6 bases). The CDR3 consists of 15 residues. Germline V gives CDR1 SGHAT, CDR2 FQNNGV. CDR3 bases: TGTGCCAGCAGCCAGGGGACCGACACCGACGATAAGCAGTATTTT. Its protein is CASSQGTDTDDKQYF.

V is TRBV5-4 and J is TRBJ2-7, with D unresolved. Germline V lookup: CDR1 SGHNT, CDR2 YYREEE (reference sequence). CDR3 length equals 11 residues. Trimming left V 1 base short and J 6 bases short, with 5 bases between. In nucleotides, the CDR3 is TGTGCCAGCAGCTTGCAGTCCGAGCAGTACTTC. This gives the protein CASSLQSEQYF.

CDR3 bases: TGTGCCAGCAGCTTCCTCGAGGACACCAAAAACATTCAGTACTTC. The encoded protein is CASSFLEDTKNIQYF. V is TRBV5-5 and J is TRBJ2-4; D might be TRBD1 (5 bases). Germline V lookup: CDR1 SGHKS, CDR2 YYEKEE (reference sequence). The CDR3 runs to 15 residues. V was trimmed by 2 bases and J by 2 bases, leaving 11 bases between them. Drawing the rest from reference TRBV5-5 and TRBJ2-4, the complete variable domain is DAGVTQSPTHLIKTRGQQVTLRCSPISGHKSVSWYQQVLGQGPQFIFQYYEKEERGRGNFPDRFSARQFPNYSSELNVNALLLGDSALYLCASSFLEDTKNIQYFGAGTRLSVL.

The V and J genes are TRBV14 and TRBJ2-7; D may be TRBD2 (5 bases). There are 15 residues in the CDR3. Germline values: CDR1 SGHDN, CDR2 FVKESK. V lost 0 bases, J lost 2 bases, and 11 bases lay in between. The CDR3 bases are TGTGCCAGCAGCCAAGATGTGGGAGTTGCCTACGAGCAGTACTTC. It codes for CASSQDVGVAYEQYF.

The V and J genes are TRBV7-9 and TRBJ2-3; perhaps TRBD2 as D (7 bases). This CDR3 is built from 16 residues. The germline gives CDR1 SEHNR, CDR2 FQNEAQ (reference sequence). V was trimmed by 5 bases and J by 2 bases, leaving 17 bases between them. CDR3 in DNA: TGTGCCAGCAGCGTTTTAGGGGGGGGGTCCACAGATACGCAGTATTTT. Amino acids: CASSVLGGGSTDTQYF. Complete variable domain (other parts from reference TRBV7-9 and TRBJ2-3): DTGVSQNPRHKITKRGQNVTFRCDPISEHNRLYWYRQTLGQGPEFLTYFQNEAQLEKSRLLSDRFSAERPKGSFSTLEIQRTEQGDSAMYLCASSVLGGGSTDTQYFGPGTRLTVL.